The next 25 T cell receptor beta chains were all read from a single sample in a study of cytomegalovirus exposure and HLA in healthy donors. Primers: 60 Vbeta forward and 13 Jbeta reverse. Only in-frame clones appear in the TCRdb table, and some are missing; sequencing was by immunoSEQ multiplex PCR. The profile covers some 220,000 clones, with around 83% appearing a single time and around 0.22% taken by the ten largest. Sequencing used PBMCs. The source of these receptors is a girl under 10 years old in good health and CMV-seronegative.

This chain connects TRBV9 to TRBJ2-7, with TRBD2 matching over 9 bases. Germline V CDR1 and CDR2: SGDLS, YYNGEE. Trimming at V came to 4 bases and at J to 3 bases, leaving 11 bases not matched to a gene. The CDR3 consists of 16 residues. As DNA, the CDR3 is TGTGCCAGCAGCCCCCGAGGAGCGGGGGGTGACTACGAGCAGTACTTC. It codes for CASSPRGAGGDYEQYF.

This clone was seen a handful of times. The rearrangement joins TRBV2 to TRBJ1-2; D not certain. V lost 7 bases and J 2 bases, leaving 11 bases between the germline ends. The length of the CDR3 is 13 residues. Germline loops: CDR1 SNHLY, CDR2 FYNNEI. CDR3 bases: TGTGCCAGCACCTCGGGATTCAACTATGGCTACACCTTC. Its protein product is CASTSGFNYGYTF.

The chain has TRBV7-2 and TRBJ1-5; the D is unclear. V was clipped by 5 bases and J by 7 bases, with 15 bases between them. CDR3 length: 14 amino acids. Germline CDR1 SGHTA, CDR2 FQGNSA. The CDR3 spells CASSAGPTGQPQHF. CDR3 coding DNA: TGTGCCAGCAGCGCAGGACCCACGGGACAGCCCCAGCATTTT.

J is TRBJ1-4 and V is TRBV30, with D possibly being TRBD1 (5 bases). The CDR3 contains 15 residues. The V gene's germline CDR1 is GTSNPN and CDR2 SVGIG (reference sequence). The V end was cut by 4 bases, the J end by 0 bases, with 12 bases between. The CDR3: CAWNVGLATNEKLFF. DNA of the CDR3: TGTGCCTGGAATGTGGGGCTCGCAACTAATGAAAAACTGTTTTTT. Variable domain in full (rest from reference TRBV30 and TRBJ1-4): SQTIHQWPATLVQPVGSPLSLECTVEGTSNPNLYWYRQAAGRGLQLLFYSVGIGQISSEVPQNLSASRPQDRQFILSSKKLLLSDSGFYLCAWNVGLATNEKLFFGSGTQLSVL.

For this clone: The DNA is omitted, as the CDR3 cannot be located on it reliably, and the CDR3 follows TCRdb's listing. The chain couples TRBV5-6 to TRBJ2-3; no check of the table's D call, TRBD2, against the DNA was made. The CDR3 has 15 residues if both end residues are counted. Germline V gene sequence: CDR1 SGHDT, CDR2 YYEEEE. CDR3 loop: CASSFGPGRKDTQYF.

This clone was picked up one time. The rearrangement uses TRBV6-5 and TRBJ1-6, with D perhaps TRBD1 (5 bases). The CDR3 extends over 15 amino acids. V lost 7 bases, J lost 2 bases, and 12 bases lay in between. CDR1 is MNHEY and CDR2 is SVGAGI in the germline V gene. Here the CDR3 reads CASTVTGAYNSPLHF. CDR3 sequence (DNA): TGTGCCAGCACTGTTACGGGGGCCTATAATTCACCCCTCCACTTT.

This chain joins TRBV15 and TRBJ2-2; 10 nucleotides align to TRBD1. The CDR3 is made up of 14 amino acids. CDR1 is LNHNV and CDR2 is YYDKDF in the germline V gene (reference sequence). V gave up 10 bases and J gave up 6 bases; unmatched junction bases: 8. CDR3 bases: TGTGCCAGTAGACAGGGGGCCGGGCCCGGGGAGCTGTTTTTT. As protein: CASRQGAGPGELFF.

The chain employs TRBV6-4 and TRBJ1-5; D unclear. Trimming removed 2 bases from V and 6 bases from J, with 8 bases in between. CDR3 size: 13 residues. Germline V gene lookup returns CDR1 MRHNA and CDR2 SNTAGT. CDR3 nucleotides: TGTGCCAGCAGTGACAGGAGGAGTCAGCCCCAGCATTTT. It translates to CASSDRRSQPQHF.

V is TRBV15 and J is TRBJ2-5; 11 bases fit TRBD2. The CDR3 totals 16 residues. V lost 0 bases to trimming and J lost 4 bases; unmatched junction nucleotides: 4. From germline, CDR1 is LNHNV and CDR2 YYDKDF (reference sequence). The CDR3 nucleotides are TGTGCCACCAGCAGAGATGGTAGCGGGAGGGTAGAGACCCAGTACTTC. Its translation is CATSRDGSGRVETQYF.

This sequence joins TRBV4-1 and TRBJ2-1, with a tentative D call TRBD2 (6 bases). This CDR3 has 16 amino acids. V shed 0 bases and J shed 5 bases, with 14 bases lying between them. The germline gives CDR1 MGHRA, CDR2 YSYEKL. Here the CDR3 reads CASSQDPARGDNEQFF. The CDR3 DNA reads TGCGCCAGCAGCCAAGATCCGGCTCGCGGGGACAATGAGCAGTTCTTC.

This chain links TRBV6-5 with TRBJ1-3, with 8 bases fitting TRBD1. The ends lost 3 bases at V and 2 bases at J; junction bases unmatched: 6. This CDR3 region has 16 residues. Germline CDR1 and CDR2: MNHEY and SVGAGI. CDR3 DNA: TGTGCCAGCAGTTATCAGGGGGCGAGGACTGGAAACACCATATATTTT. Its translation is CASSYQGARTGNTIYF.

This clone was seen just once. V usage is TRBV29-1 and J usage is TRBJ2-2, with D perhaps matching TRBD1 (5 bases). V was cut by 1 base and J by 0 bases, with 6 bases left in between. This CDR3 spans 14 amino acids. Per the germline V gene, CDR1 is SQVTM and CDR2 is ANQGSEA. CDR3 sequence: CSVEGRANTGELFF. DNA of the CDR3: TGCAGCGTTGAAGGCAGGGCGAACACCGGGGAGCTGTTTTTT.

The genes are TRBV5-6 and TRBJ1-1; D remains ambiguous. The CDR3 loop spans 11 amino acids. V gave up 3 bases and J gave up 10 bases, with 10 bases separating them. Germline-derived CDR1 and CDR2 are SGHDT and YYEEEE. CDR3 residues: CASSSHTAAFF. The DNA of the CDR3 is TGTGCCAGCAGCTCCCATACAGCAGCTTTCTTT.

The CDR3 coding sequence is TGTGCCAGCAGCCCCGGGACAATGTCTGGCTACACCTTC. It yields the protein CASSPGTMSGYTF. The gene calls are TRBV27 and TRBJ1-2; TRBD1 is a possible D gene (6 bases). Germline V gene data show CDR1 as MNHEY and CDR2 as SMNVEV (reference sequence). The germline V and J ends were trimmed by 6 bases and 7 bases, with 15 bases remaining between them. CDR3 length equals 13 residues.

This clone was detected only once. The chain combines TRBV7-2 with TRBJ2-7, with D maybe TRBD2 (5 bases). Germline V gene lookup returns CDR1 SGHTA and CDR2 FQGNSA. Trimming removed 3 bases from V and 0 bases from J, with 12 bases in between. The CDR3 loop spans 15 amino acids. The CDR3 region has the DNA TGTGCCAGCAGCTTTCGTCCTAGCAGCTCCTACGAGCAGTACTTC. Protein product: CASSFRPSSSYEQYF.

This chain joins TRBV2 and TRBJ1-2, with no clear D. This CDR3 is built from 13 residues. The germline gives CDR1 SNHLY, CDR2 FYNNEI. V was cut by 3 bases and J by 3 bases, with 8 bases left in between. For the CDR3, the DNA is TGTGCCAGCAGTGACTCCCTAGACTATGGCTACACCTTC. Translation: CASSDSLDYGYTF.

The V call is TRBV5-1, the J call TRBJ2-7, with D possibly matching TRBD2 (5 bases). The germline gives CDR1 SGHRS, CDR2 YFSETQ. Between the trimmed V and J ends, which lost 0 bases and 2 bases, there was a span of 12 bases. This CDR3 region has 15 residues. The CDR3 nucleotides read TGCGCCAGCAGCTTGGCCTTCGCGGAGGCCTACGAGCAGTACTTC. This encodes CASSLAFAEAYEQYF.

The gene calls are TRBV7-2 and TRBJ1-4; 9 bases line up with TRBD1. J gave up 14 bases and V 5 bases, and 12 bases lay outside the gene matches. The length of the CDR3 is 14 residues. From germline, CDR1 is SGHTA and CDR2 FQGNSA. DNA of the CDR3: TGTGCCAGCAGCCTAATAGGGACAGGGACAAGGCTGTTTTTT. This sequence encodes CASSLIGTGTRLFF.

The rearrangement links TRBV5-1 to TRBJ2-5, with TRBD2 identical over 7 bases. The DNA end lines up better with TRBJ2-7; the J call may be wrong. Per the germline V gene, CDR1 is SGHRS and CDR2 is YFSETQ. The length of the CDR3 is 15 residues. Written as DNA, the CDR3 is TGCGCCAGCAGCTTGGCCAGCGGGGTTAGGAACGAGCAGTACTTC. Translated: CASSLASGVRNEQYF.

V is TRBV5-4 and J is TRBJ2-5, with D hard to call. The V end was cut by 1 base, the J end by 4 bases, with 11 bases between. CDR1 is SGHNT, CDR2 YYREEE, per germline (reference sequence). This CDR3 spans 14 amino acids. CDR3 loop: CASSLYAGAETQYF. In DNA form, the CDR3 reads TGTGCCAGCAGCTTGTACGCTGGAGCAGAGACCCAGTACTTC.

The J gene is TRBJ2-1, the V gene TRBV9; 7 nucleotides align to TRBD1. CDR3 size: 15 residues. The germline V gene encodes CDR1 SGDLS and CDR2 YYNGEE. J lost 4 bases, V lost 3 bases, and 7 bases had no gene match. CDR3 in DNA: TGTGCCAGCAGCGCCGCAACAGGGGCGTACAATGAGCAGTTCTTC. This gives the protein CASSAATGAYNEQFF.

The chain combines TRBV7-6 with TRBJ2-5; D is unresolved. The germline V gene encodes CDR1 SGHVS and CDR2 FNYEAQ. The CDR3 has 12 residues. V shed 1 base and J shed 4 bases, with 4 bases lying between them. The CDR3 region is CASSLDTETQYF. The CDR3 DNA reads TGTGCCAGCAGCTTAGACACAGAGACCCAGTACTTC.

The chain has TRBV10-1 and TRBJ1-1, with TRBD1 matching over 9 bases. After removal of 2 bases from V and 5 bases from J, the junction contained 6 bases not matched to a gene. The germline V gene encodes CDR1 WNHNN and CDR2 SYGVQD (reference sequence). The CDR3 spans 15 residues. The CDR3: CASSEVGTGRTEAFF. The CDR3 coding sequence is TGCGCCAGCAGTGAGGTGGGGACAGGGAGAACTGAAGCTTTCTTT.

CDR3 in DNA: TGTGCCAGCAGTGCAATGGGGGACAGGGAAACTAACTATGGCTACACCTTC. It is translated as CASSAMGDRETNYGYTF. V and J are TRBV25-1 and TRBJ1-2; 9 nucleotides match TRBD1. The germline CDR1 and CDR2 sequences are MGHDK and SYGVNS. The CDR3 spans 17 residues. V gave up 4 bases and J gave up 0 bases; unmatched junction bases: 9.

This chain uses TRBV5-1 with TRBJ2-5, with 9 bases aligning to TRBD2. V was clipped by 0 bases and J by 5 bases; unmatched bases: 11. The CDR3 has 17 residues. Germline loops: CDR1 SGHRS, CDR2 YFSETQ. The CDR3 loop reads CASSLGTVAGGRETQYF. The DNA of the CDR3 is TGCGCCAGCAGCTTGGGAACTGTCGCGGGAGGGCGTGAGACCCAGTACTTC.